These 21 T cell receptor beta chains share one sample of origin, sequenced in a study of control samples from healthy donors and cancer patients. TCRdb's copy holds only in-frame clones and misses some; the assay was immunoSEQ multiplex PCR. Of approximately 160,000 clones listed, 91% are singletons. Material: blood. These receptors originate from a woman between 35 and 50 years old in good health.

The chain recombines TRBV7-2 with TRBJ2-6, with a possible D match to TRBD2 (5 bases). The CDR3 has 16 residues. With 4 bases removed from V and 3 bases from J, the gap between germline ends came to 13 bases. The germline V gene has CDR1 SGHTA and CDR2 FQGNSA. CDR3 nucleotide sequence: TGTGCCAGCAGCTCCCAAGTCGGAGGTGGGGCCAACGTCCTGACTTTC. It is translated as CASSSQVGGGANVLTF.

The rearrangement joins TRBV3-1 (or the pseudogene TRBV3-2) to TRBJ2-3; D remains ambiguous. Trimming removed 5 bases from V and 2 bases from J, with 5 bases in between. The CDR3 length is 12 residues. Germline CDR1 is LGHDT and CDR2 is YNNKEL (reference sequence). CDR3: CASSGHTDTQYF. As DNA, the CDR3 is TGTGCCAGCAGCGGCCACACAGATACGCAGTATTTT.

The rearrangement uses TRBV21-1 and TRBJ1-2. TRBV21-1 counts as a pseudogene. This CDR3 has 16 amino acids. The CDR3 reads CARRRPEKGFNYGYTF. CDR3 in DNA: TGTGCCCGCCGGAGGCCAGAAAAAGGTTTTAACTATGGCTACACCTTC.

The rearrangement joins TRBV11-2 to TRBJ1-2; no definite D call. The CDR3 sequence is 15 residues long. Trimming took off 1 base at V and 6 bases at J, with 15 bases between the two ends. CDR1 is SGHAT and CDR2 is FQNNGV in the germline V gene. CDR3 loop: CASSLGPDRTNGYTF. CDR3 nucleotide sequence: TGTGCCAGCAGCTTAGGACCAGATCGAACCAATGGCTACACCTTC.

The chain is built from TRBV19 and TRBJ1-1; 10 bases line up with TRBD1. Per the germline V gene, CDR1 is LNHDA and CDR2 is SQIVND (reference sequence). The V gene end was trimmed by 2 bases and the J gene end by 11 bases; junction bases not matched to a gene: 11. The CDR3 runs to 15 residues. DNA for the CDR3: TGTGCCAGTAGTATATTTCCTTTGACAGGGGGCGACGCTTTCTTT. Translation gives CASSIFPLTGGDAFF.

The J gene is TRBJ1-3, the V gene TRBV6-1, with 11 bases aligning to TRBD1. The CDR3 has 17 amino acids. Germline V CDR1 and CDR2: MNHNS, SASEGT. J lost 0 bases, V lost 3 bases, and 4 bases had no gene match. The CDR3 here is CASSDPGTGGSGNTIYF. The DNA of the CDR3 is TGTGCCAGCAGTGATCCCGGGACAGGGGGCTCTGGAAACACCATATATTTT.

The gene calls are TRBV13 and TRBJ2-3; D remains unclear. This CDR3 contains 12 residues. Germline V gene lookup returns CDR1 PRHDT and CDR2 FYEKMQ (reference sequence). Trimming shortened V by 3 bases and J by 2 bases, and 3 bases separated the two germline ends. The CDR3 region is CASSFSTDTQYF. In DNA, the CDR3 is TGTGCCAGCAGCTTTTCCACAGATACGCAGTATTTT.

The chain is built from TRBV28 and TRBJ2-7; TRBD2 matches 11 bases. Trimming cost V 8 bases and J 3 bases; bases outside gene matches: 3. Germline V gene sequence: CDR1 MDHEN, CDR2 SYDVKM. CDR3 size: 13 residues. The CDR3 DNA reads TGTGCCAGCGAGACTAGCGGGGTCTACGAGCAGTACTTC. Amino acids: CASETSGVYEQYF.

The CDR3 coding sequence is TGTGCCAGCAGCAACGGGCACCCTGCTTTCTTT. Translated, it gives CASSNGHPAFF. The rearrangement uses TRBV5-6 and TRBJ1-1, with D unresolved. Germline-derived CDR1 and CDR2 are SGHDT and YYEEEE. The V and J ends lost 4 bases and 11 bases respectively, with 12 bases between them. CDR3 length: 11 amino acids.

The rearrangement links TRBV15 to TRBJ1-2; D remains unclear. Per the germline V gene, CDR1 is LNHNV and CDR2 is YYDKDF (reference sequence). The CDR3 loop spans 13 amino acids. V was pared by 5 bases and J by 8 bases, with 15 bases between. CDR3 protein: CATSPDWEYGYTF. The DNA for the CDR3 is TGTGCCACCAGCCCTGATTGGGAGTACGGCTACACCTTC. Together with reference TRBV15 and TRBJ1-2, the CDR3 gives the full variable domain: DAMVIQNPRYQVTQFGKPVTLSCSQTLNHNVMYWYQQKSSQAPKLLFHYYDKDFNNEADTPDNFQSRRPNTSFCFLDIRSPGLGDTAMYLCATSPDWEYGYTFGSGTRLTVV.

This clone was detected a few times. This chain uses TRBV28 with TRBJ1-2, with no clear D. Trimming cost V 1 base and J 4 bases, with 13 bases left between them. Germline CDR1 reads MDHEN; CDR2 reads SYDVKM. This CDR3 is 15 amino acids long. In DNA, the CDR3 is TGTGCCAGCAGTTTATTGGTGGGCCAAGGCTATGGCTACACCTTC. This codes for CASSLLVGQGYGYTF.

The rearrangement uses TRBV6-5 and TRBJ1-6; possibly TRBD1 for D (5 bases). Between the trimmed V and J ends, which lost 11 bases and 7 bases, there was a span of 21 bases. This CDR3 has 15 residues. Germline values: CDR1 MNHEY, CDR2 SVGAGI. The CDR3 region is CAGSGQGSFNSPLHF. As DNA, the CDR3 is TGTGCCGGTTCCGGCCAGGGTTCATTCAATTCACCCCTCCACTTT.

CDR3 amino acids: CASRGQGNTEAFF. The CDR3 bases are TGTGCCAGCAGGGGACAGGGGAACACTGAAGCTTTCTTT. The V call is TRBV25-1, the J call TRBJ1-1; the match to TRBD1 covers 9 bases. The germline V gene has CDR1 MGHDK and CDR2 SYGVNS. The CDR3 runs 13 residues. V was pared by 6 bases and J by 1 base, with 0 bases of the junction left unmatched.

The CDR3 DNA sequence: TGTGCCAGCAGCCAAGAATGGCGGGGAGAGACCCAGTACTTC. The encoded protein is CASSQEWRGETQYF. The gene calls are TRBV4-2 and TRBJ2-5; tentatively, D is TRBD2 (6 bases). The CDR3 runs to 14 residues. Germline V lookup: CDR1 LGHNA, CDR2 YNFKEQ. The V gene lost 0 bases and the J gene lost 4 bases, with 9 bases spanning the gap.

This chain uses TRBV3-1 (or the pseudogene TRBV3-2) with TRBJ1-4; D is possibly TRBD1 (5 bases). The CDR3 loop spans 14 amino acids. Trimming removed 3 bases at V and 7 bases at J, with 12 bases between. CDR1 is LGHDT and CDR2 is YNNKEL in the germline V gene (reference sequence). The CDR3 coding sequence is TGTGCCAGCAGCCACCGGGGGGAGGGTGAAAAACTGTTTTTT. Protein: CASSHRGEGEKLFF.

CDR3 loop: CASSQDRVKYEQYF. In DNA form, the CDR3 reads TGCGCCAGCAGCCAAGATCGGGTGAAGTACGAGCAGTACTTC. This sequence joins TRBV4-1 and TRBJ2-7; no definite D call. Germline-derived CDR1 and CDR2 are MGHRA and YSYEKL. CDR3 length equals 14 residues. Trimming removed 0 bases from V and 4 bases from J, with 10 bases in between.

The rearrangement links TRBV7-3 to TRBJ2-1; 10 bases line up with TRBD1. Per germline, CDR1 SGHTA and CDR2 FQGTGA. V gave up 4 bases and J gave up 8 bases; unmatched junction bases: 11. This CDR3 spans 16 amino acids. CDR3 in amino acids: CASSYGPGTGVDEQFF. In nucleotides, the CDR3 is TGTGCCAGCAGCTACGGTCCCGGGACAGGGGTTGATGAGCAGTTCTTC.

This sequence joins TRBV12-3 or TRBV12-4 and TRBJ1-1; D gene unclear. V shed 6 bases and J shed 0 bases, with 5 bases lying between them. CDR3 length equals 12 residues. In DNA, the CDR3 is TGTGCCAGCAGCCGACTGAACACTGAAGCTTTCTTT. Its translation is CASSRLNTEAFF.

The chain is built from TRBV24-1 and TRBJ2-6, with D unresolved. Trimming took 6 bases from V and 0 from J, leaving 11 bases between them. Germline V lookup: CDR1 KGHDR, CDR2 SFDVKD. This CDR3 comprises 16 residues. The CDR3 DNA follows: TGTGCCACCAGTCCCGTCCCTAGCTCTGGGGCCAACGTCCTGACTTTC. It codes for CATSPVPSSGANVLTF.

The chain joins TRBV11-3 to TRBJ2-1, with D tentatively TRBD2 (6 bases). CDR1 SGHNT and CDR2 YENEEA come from the germline V gene. The V gene lost 2 bases and the J gene lost 9 bases, with 11 bases spanning the gap. The CDR3 spans 13 residues. CDR3 sequence reads: CASSLRDSSEQFF. The CDR3 bases are TGTGCCAGCAGCTTAAGGGACTCCTCTGAGCAGTTCTTC. The full variable domain, completed using reference TRBV11-3 and TRBJ2-1, is EAGVVQSPRYKIIEKKQPVAFWCNPISGHNTLYWYLQNLGQGPELLIRYENEEAVDDSQLPKDRFSAERLKGVDSTLKIQPAELGDSAVYLCASSLRDSSEQFFGPGTRLTVL.

This clone was observed a single time. The rearrangement links TRBV19 to TRBJ2-1, with D perhaps TRBD2 (6 bases). Trimming shortened V by 2 bases and J by 0 bases, and 17 bases separated the two germline ends. CDR3 length equals 18 residues. Germline lookup yields CDR1 LNHDA and CDR2 SQIVND (reference sequence). The CDR3 loop is CASSILSGTFFSYNEQFF. CDR3 nucleotide sequence: TGTGCCAGTAGTATACTTTCCGGGACTTTCTTCTCCTACAATGAGCAGTTCTTC.